One sample yielded the 6 T cell receptor beta chains listed below, sequenced in a study of beta chain features in type 1 diabetes (dated by TCRdb to 2016 to 2019). Broad study findings and their caveats: A moderate but significant shortening of TCRB CDR3 length was observed in type 1 diabetes patients in all four CD4+ subsets.

The library was made by the immunoSEQ multiplex PCR assay. The entire amount of isolated RNA was reverse transcribed using the High Capacity cDNA Reverse Transcription Kit, so the sequenced TCRB transcripts were expressed ones. Not all clones reach the TCRdb copy of this immuneACCESS table, which keeps in-frame sequences only. Checked studies attribute under half of the gap to unresolved V genes and leave the rest unexplained. This sample gives over 200,000 clones in total; roughly 10% of them show up just once. The ten largest clonotypes hold roughly 0.017% of the sample. These receptors have no identified antigens. Sequenced: naive CD4+ T cells from blood. The sample's cell subset or site label, in plain terms: true naive CD4+ T cells. The receptors come from a man younger than 45 with type 1 diabetes.

This clone was seen more than once but under ten times. The CDR3 coding sequence is TGTGCCAGCAGCTTCTCCAGGGGCGCTAATGAAAAACTGTTTTTT. Protein: CASSFSRGANEKLFF. The chain joins TRBV5-4 to TRBJ1-4; D perhaps matches TRBD1 (6 bases). Germline V CDR1 and CDR2: SGHNT, YYREEE (reference sequence). Trimming took off 2 bases at V and 3 bases at J, with 11 bases between the two ends. The length of the CDR3 is 15 residues. The full variable domain, completed using reference TRBV5-4 and TRBJ1-4, is ETGVTQSPTHLIKTRGQQVTLRCSSQSGHNTVSWYQQALGQGPQFIFQYYREEENGRGNFPPRFSGLQFPNYSSELNVNALELDDSALYLCASSFSRGANEKLFFGSGTQLSVL.

The sample holds a few counts of this clone. V usage is TRBV7-9 and J usage is TRBJ2-1; the D gene is possibly TRBD2 (5 bases). This CDR3 has 13 amino acids. V was clipped by 5 bases and J by 5 bases, with 10 bases between them. In germline, CDR1 is SEHNR, CDR2 FQNEAQ (reference sequence). The CDR3 region has the DNA TGTGCCAGCAGCAAATTCGGGGACAATGAGCAGTTCTTC. It specifies CASSKFGDNEQFF. Full variable domain (outside the CDR3, taken from reference TRBV7-9 and TRBJ2-1): DTGVSQNPRHKITKRGQNVTFRCDPISEHNRLYWYRQTLGQGPEFLTYFQNEAQLEKSRLLSDRFSAERPKGSFSTLEIQRTEQGDSAMYLCASSKFGDNEQFFGPGTRLTVL.

Only a few counts were recorded for this clone. CDR3 coding DNA: TGTGCCAGTAGTGTAAGACAGGGGGAATGGAACAATGAGCAGTTCTTC. This translates into CASSVRQGEWNNEQFF. This rearrangement joins TRBV19 to TRBJ2-1; 9 bases match TRBD1. The CDR3 has 16 residues. The germline gives CDR1 LNHDA, CDR2 SQIVND (reference sequence). V was clipped by 5 bases and J by 5 bases; unmatched bases: 10.

The chain joins TRBV5-1 to TRBJ2-7; 11 bases are a match to TRBD1. Germline CDR1 and CDR2: SGHRS and YFSETQ. V gave up 4 bases and J gave up 6 bases; unmatched junction bases: 3. The CDR3 covers 13 residues. CDR3 loop: CASSADRGREQYF. The CDR3 DNA reads TGCGCCAGCAGCGCGGACAGGGGGCGCGAGCAGTACTTC.

This clone was counted a few times. CDR3 amino acids: CASSLPWQGAYEQYF. The CDR3 nucleotides read TGTGCCAGCAGCCTTCCCTGGCAGGGGGCCTACGAGCAGTACTTC. The chain carries TRBV28 and TRBJ2-7; 7 bases are shared with TRBD1. Germline V gives CDR1 MDHEN, CDR2 SYDVKM. With V trimmed by 6 bases and J by 2 bases, 10 bases remained unmatched. This CDR3 has 15 amino acids.

This clone showed up just a few times. The chain uses TRBV7-2 and TRBJ2-7; TRBD2 matches 8 bases. CDR1 and CDR2 from the germline V gene are SGHTA and FQGNSA. J gave up 2 bases and V 5 bases, and 8 bases lay outside the gene matches. The CDR3 extends over 15 amino acids. The CDR3 nucleotides are TGTGCCAGCAGCGTCTCGGGGGGGACGGCCTACGAGCAGTACTTC. Translating it yields CASSVSGGTAYEQYF.